This record concerns one TCR beta chain sequence. Methods used by the authors: Reference gene primer amplification gave nucleated cell count estimates. Measured with immunoSEQ multiplex PCR; TCRdb has only the in-frame clones, and not every one. The D gene and trimming were derived from the DNA, and the V and J assignments and clone size from that table. The table shows under 250,000 clones, with approximately 83% occurring only once. The data derive from a study of blood T cell repertoires in COVID-19. Study overall: The United States, Italy and Spain supplied acute and convalescent COVID-19 samples. PBMCs, B-cell-depleted T cells, or T cells provided the cDNA or gDNA that made up the material.

Germline loops: CDR1 MNHEY, CDR2 SMNVEV (reference sequence). The V gene lost 1 base and the J gene lost 2 bases, with 14 bases spanning the gap. This CDR3 has 17 amino acids. Material: peripheral blood. The chain carries TRBV27 and TRBJ1-4; TRBD1 is a possible D gene (5 bases). The sequence derives from a woman aged 40 to 50 with active or convalescent COVID-19. The CDR3 region is CASSLWQGIGTNEKLFF. As DNA, the CDR3 is TGTGCCAGCAGTTTATGGCAGGGTATCGGGACTAATGAAAAACTGTTTTTT.